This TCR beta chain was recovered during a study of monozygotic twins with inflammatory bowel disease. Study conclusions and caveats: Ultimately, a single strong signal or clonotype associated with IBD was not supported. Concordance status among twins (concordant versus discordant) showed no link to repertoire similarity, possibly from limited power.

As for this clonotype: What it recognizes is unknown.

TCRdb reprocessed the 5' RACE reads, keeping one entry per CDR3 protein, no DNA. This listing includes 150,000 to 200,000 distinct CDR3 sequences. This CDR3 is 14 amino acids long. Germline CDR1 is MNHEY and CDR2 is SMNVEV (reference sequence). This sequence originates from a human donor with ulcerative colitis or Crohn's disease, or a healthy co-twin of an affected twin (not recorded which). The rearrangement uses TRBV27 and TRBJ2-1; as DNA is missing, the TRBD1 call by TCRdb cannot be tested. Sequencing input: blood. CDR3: CASSPSDRGGEQFF.